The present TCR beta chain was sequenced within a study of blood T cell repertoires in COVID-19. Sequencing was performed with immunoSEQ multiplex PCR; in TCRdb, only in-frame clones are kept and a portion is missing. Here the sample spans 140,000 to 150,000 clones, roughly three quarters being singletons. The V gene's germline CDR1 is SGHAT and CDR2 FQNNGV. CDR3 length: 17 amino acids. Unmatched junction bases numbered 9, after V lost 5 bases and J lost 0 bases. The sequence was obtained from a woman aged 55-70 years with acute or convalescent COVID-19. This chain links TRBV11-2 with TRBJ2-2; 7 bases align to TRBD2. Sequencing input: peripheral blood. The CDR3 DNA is TGTGCCAGCAGCCCCCCTGCGGGAGAACCGAACACCGGGGAGCTGTTTTTT. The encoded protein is CASSPPAGEPNTGELFF.